This T cell receptor (beta chain) was captured by sequencing in a study of tumour-infiltrating T cells in Burkitt lymphoma. Background on the study: Survival, overall and progression-free, tracked with productive clonality.

Data came from immunoSEQ multiplex PCR; TCRdb stores just in-frame clones and leaves some out. This sample has over a thousand clones, with 80% to 95% found just once. This CDR3 spans 14 amino acids. The V segment lost 6 bases and the J segment 4 bases; nucleotides outside the gene matches: 8. Germline V gives CDR1 MNHEY, CDR2 SVGAGI. The TCR originated in a human donor with diffuse large B-cell lymphoma. The sequenced sample consisted of tumor tissue. The rearrangement joins TRBV6-5 to TRBJ2-7; 8 bases map to TRBD1. The DNA of the CDR3 is TGTGCCAGCAGAAGTGACAGGGACAGGTACGAGCAGTACTTC. Residues: CASRSDRDRYEQYF.